This TCR beta chain was observed in a study of cytomegalovirus exposure and HLA in healthy donors (dated 2017 in TCRdb). As for the study more broadly: According to an earlier analysis of several hundred of the donors, 150 million to 200 million T cells yielded 117 million unique TCR beta sequences and approximately 280 Gb of sequence data. Around 320 gigabases of sequencing data and tens of millions of unique TCR sequences were included in an early release covering around 650 HLA-typed donors. Among the roughly 410 genotyped donors, about 85% belonged to the genetic ancestry cluster associated with self-reported Caucasian donors. The aim of the study was to test whether cataloging public T cell receptors could identify signatures of past pathogen exposure. The study profiled the T cell repertoires of 550 to 700 subjects by immunosequencing and related them to cytomegalovirus serostatus. Along with the approximately 650-subject first cohort, a separate validation cohort of over 90 different subjects was used. High-throughput TCR immunosequencing, statistical association of individual TCRs with disease status, and machine learning were combined to predict cytomegalovirus infection status. To study patterns of TCR occurrence, a later analysis re-analyzed previously published TCR beta repertoires from several hundred donors and added high-resolution HLA genotyping. The later analysis used no new phenotypic data to find candidate immune exposures, relying instead on TCR beta sequences and their occurrence across donors. An earlier analysis of around 540 of the donors applied high-throughput TCR beta sequencing to assess whether each TCR beta V gene segment acted as functional or pseudogenic. Donor age, sex, ethnicity and CMV serostatus were collected together with the repertoire data. In a later genetic analysis, genome-wide SNP genotypes for 398 of the 666 donors were used, and that subset was treated as a discovery cohort. Every discovery cohort repertoire had been produced on one sequencing platform. HLA typing covered class I and class II loci at four-digit resolution. Typing coverage varied by locus: roughly 629-630 donors for A, B, C, DRB1 and DQB1; more than 500 for DQA1; about 590 for DPA1; approximately 490 for DPB1. Four to six DR-DQ haplotypes were handled as single units for association and clustering, since linkage in the cohort was strong. Across roughly 420 genotyped donors of the cohort, an average of approximately 240,000 unique TCR beta nucleotide sequences per donor were sequenced, and 15% to 20% of those sequences were non-productive. What the authors observed across the whole study: The classifier was reported to diagnose cytomegalovirus status with high specificity and sensitivity in both the original and validation cohorts. According to a later analysis, TCR association rates differed among HLA loci, with DRB1 alleles showing the most associated TCRs and HLA-C alleles showing the fewest. A later analysis associated 17,000 or so TCR beta sequences with specific HLA alleles at a false discovery rate of 0.05. Immune exposure information for the cohort was limited to CMV serostatus. Several of the top co-occurrence clusters appeared to be linked to parvovirus B19, influenza, CMV and Epstein-Barr virus, according to a later analysis. The sequencing pipeline was judged likely to have produced a cluster of highly shared sequence variants as a technical artifact. While some public TCRs were present in many individuals, most TCR sequences turned up only very rarely across donors. Some IMGT-functional V segments, including TRBV6-2 and TRBV6-3, could not be distinguished by the 87-base-pair reads and were therefore excluded. Because HLA typing was unavailable for some donors at each locus, only the typed subset was used in association tests. In vitro tests confirmed that a few of the cytomegalovirus-associated TCR beta chains recognize cytomegalovirus antigens. A further reported finding was that TCR beta sequences accurately predicted the HLA-A and HLA-B alleles for most subjects in the first cohort. Sequencing depth was assumed to be roughly uniform across donors in the presence/absence analyses, though that assumption may not hold. Compared with equally common non-associated chains, HLA-associated TCR beta chains in a later analysis were more clonally expanded and had lower generation probabilities. In this cohort, only TCR beta chains were sequenced, and detectable features were limited by the absence of alpha or paired-chain data. The study gave a list of more than 150 TCR beta chains associated with cytomegalovirus. The authors suggested that the approach could potentially be generalized to other disease states and immunological phenotypes. An earlier analysis of 450 to 750 of the donors showed that most TCR beta V segments appeared in productive rearrangements either about 87% or about 30% of the time, which broadly matched IMGT annotations. Because counts were too low, roughly 17 rarely observed V segments, including chromosome 9 orphons, were left out of the earlier analysis of a few hundred of the donors. In a later genetic analysis, fewer N-insertions in productive TCRs were reported among donors in an Asian-associated ancestry cluster than the roughly 670-donor mean. V-gene and J-gene trimming of TCR beta chains was associated with a missense DCLRE1C variant in a later genetic analysis, and the association was replicated in an independent cohort. Strong co-occurrence of HLA alleles, especially DR and DQ, made assigning TCR associations to individual alleles difficult. A later analysis found that most CMV-associated TCR beta chains appeared HLA-restricted, with HLA associations seemingly driven largely by CMV exposure. Correlated functional status among segregating V segments might be attributable to linkage disequilibrium, but an unknown experimental factor could not be ruled out.

According to the germline V gene, CDR1 reads MNHNS and CDR2 reads SASEGT. CDR3 length: 16 amino acids, cysteine to phenylalanine. Only the CDR3 DNA stays, 48 bases, in frame from base 1. Comments on this clone: Its antigen is still unknown. At one end, the junction sequence differs from germline, possibly due to a read error.

The cohort was made up of roughly 670 healthy bone marrow donors. At the time of sampling, all cohort members were nominally healthy, though unrecorded immune exposures were likely present. The donor was CMV seronegative and was included in the group of about 400 seronegative cohort members. A peripheral blood sample was provided by each donor, and peripheral blood mononuclear cells were used for TCR beta sequencing. Genomic DNA was extracted from the blood cell samples with the Qiagen DNeasy Blood Extraction Kit. Libraries were prepared through the immunoSEQ multiplex PCR assay. For the multiplex PCR, a mixture combining 60 forward primers for TCR Vbeta segments and 13 reverse primers for TCR Jbeta segments was used. Amplification of the CDR3 region of rearranged TCR beta genes was performed with a multiplex PCR assay on genomic DNA. The Illumina HiSeq System was used to sequence the amplified TCR beta libraries as 87-base-pair reads. The study's processing was this. A later analysis tallied around 80 million unique TCR beta chains across the 700 or so repertoires, and roughly 11 million of those chains were shared by two or more donors. Raw reads were error-corrected and collapsed into unique sequences by a nearest-neighbor algorithm in which closely related sequences were merged to remove PCR and sequencing errors. To assign V, D and J gene segments, CDR3 sequences were aligned to IMGT reference sequences. For a sequence to be retained, at least a six-nucleotide match to both a V gene segment and a J gene segment was required. Rearrangements were called productive when the CDR3 lacked stop codons and stayed in frame with V and J; all others were non-productive. CDR3 was defined by IMGT convention, running from the second conserved V-encoded cysteine to the conserved J-encoded phenylalanine. In an earlier analysis of around 600 of the donors, sequences lacking an unambiguous match to a single V gene segment were excluded. An earlier analysis of fewer than 750 of the donors classified V segments as functional when productive rearrangements were above 56.7% and as segregating when the standard deviation between donors was above 5%. To diagnose cytomegalovirus status from the catalog of TCR beta chain sequences, a statistical classification framework was built. In a later analysis, TCR nucleotide sequences were compared against IMGT/GENE-DB human TR gene sequences so that V and J genes could be assigned. In a later analysis, CDR3 sequences and most-parsimonious VDJ recombination scenarios were assigned using the TCRdist pipeline. In a later analysis, each TCR beta chain was defined by its CDR3 amino acid sequence together with its V-gene family, and reads without a unique V-gene family were excluded. To address suspected cross-contamination and a sequencing artifact, a later analysis removed approximately 590 highly shared, low-generation-probability nucleotide sequences. A later analysis calculated a clonal expansion index for each public chain from normalized within-repertoire ranks of inferred template counts. Generation probabilities in a later analysis came from a VDJ recombination model fitted to out-of-frame rearrangements, and those results were checked against IGoR. Hypergeometric tests were used in a later analysis to score TCR-TCR, TCR-HLA and TCR-CMV co-occurrence, with a repertoire-size bias correction applied to the TCR pairs. A later analysis estimated false discovery rates by permuting HLA or CMV assignments 20 times. A later analysis grouped co-occurring TCRs with DBSCAN, adding TCRdist sequence similarity when clustering within HLA-allele-positive subsets. For co-occurrence clustering, repertoires with fewer than 30,000 or more than 120,000 public chains were excluded, along with a handful of repertoires with anomalous nucleotide sharing. Imported from immuneACCESS, the table was reduced by TCRdb to in-frame sequences with V and J called. These copies leave out some clones; in studies compared against another copy, an unresolved V gene accounts for under half, and the cause of the remainder is not known. The DNA was the basis for D and trimming; V, J and clone size are from that table. This sample is represented by a few hundred thousand clones; about four fifths of them were singletons. About 0.29% of the sample rests with the top ten.

The sequenced material came from PBMCs. This sequence was found in a girl aged 2 to 10 in good health and CMV-seronegative. The rearrangement combines TRBV6-1 with TRBJ1-5; the D gene is perhaps TRBD1, from 6 matching bases. The CDR3 is CASSEGRNRASQPQHF. The DNA sequence is given as TGTGCCAGCAGCGAAGGTAGGAACAGGGCTAGTCAGCCCCAGCATTTT.